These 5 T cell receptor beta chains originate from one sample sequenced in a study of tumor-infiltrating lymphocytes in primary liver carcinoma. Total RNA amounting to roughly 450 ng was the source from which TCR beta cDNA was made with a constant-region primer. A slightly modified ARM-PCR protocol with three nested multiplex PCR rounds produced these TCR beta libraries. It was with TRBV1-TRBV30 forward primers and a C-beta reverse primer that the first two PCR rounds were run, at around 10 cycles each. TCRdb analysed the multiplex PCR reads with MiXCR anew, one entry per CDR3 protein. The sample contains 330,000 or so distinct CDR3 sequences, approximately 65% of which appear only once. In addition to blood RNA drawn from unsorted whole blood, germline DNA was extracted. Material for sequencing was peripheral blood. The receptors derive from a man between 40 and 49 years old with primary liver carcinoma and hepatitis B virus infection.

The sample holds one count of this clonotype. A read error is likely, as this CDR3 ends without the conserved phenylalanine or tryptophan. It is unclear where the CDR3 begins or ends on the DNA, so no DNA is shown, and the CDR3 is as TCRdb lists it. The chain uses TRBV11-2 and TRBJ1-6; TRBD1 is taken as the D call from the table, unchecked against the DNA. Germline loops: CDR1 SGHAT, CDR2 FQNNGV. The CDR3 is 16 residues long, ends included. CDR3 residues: CASSAPGQGGDSPLHI.

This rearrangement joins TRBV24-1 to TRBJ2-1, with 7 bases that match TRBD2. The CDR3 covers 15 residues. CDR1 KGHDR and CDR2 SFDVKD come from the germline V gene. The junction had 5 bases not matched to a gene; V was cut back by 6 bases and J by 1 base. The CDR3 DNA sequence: TGTGCCACCAGTAATCTAGCGGAGTCCTACAATGAGCAGTTCTTC. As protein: CATSNLAESYNEQFF.

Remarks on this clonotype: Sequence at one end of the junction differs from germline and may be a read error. The CDR3 DNA reads as TGTGCCAGCAGTCCTCACGAGCCGATTGAAGCTTTATTT. Translated: CASSPHEPIEALF. The genes are TRBV14 and TRBJ1-1; D is ambiguous. Germline-derived CDR1 and CDR2 are SGHDN and FVKESK. This CDR3 is 13 amino acids long. Together with reference TRBV14 and TRBJ1-1, the CDR3 gives the full variable domain: EAGVTQFPSHSVIEKGQTVTLRCDPISGHDNLYWYRRVMGKEIKFLLHFVKESKQDESGMPNNRFLAERTGGTYSTLKVQPAELEDSGVYFCASSPHEPIEALFGQGTRLTVV.

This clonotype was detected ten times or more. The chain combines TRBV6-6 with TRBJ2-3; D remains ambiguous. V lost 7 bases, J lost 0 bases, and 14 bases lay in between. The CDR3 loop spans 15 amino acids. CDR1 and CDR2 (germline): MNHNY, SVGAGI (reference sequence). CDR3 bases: TGTGCCAGCACCCTCGCCCCCGGGAGCACAGATACGCAGTATTTT. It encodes CASTLAPGSTDTQYF.

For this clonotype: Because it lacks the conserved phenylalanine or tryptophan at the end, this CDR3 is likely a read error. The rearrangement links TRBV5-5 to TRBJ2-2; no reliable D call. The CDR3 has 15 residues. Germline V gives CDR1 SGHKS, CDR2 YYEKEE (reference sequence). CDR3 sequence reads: CASSLELGNTGELFL. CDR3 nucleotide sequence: TGTGCTAGCAGCCTGGAACTGGGAAATACCGGGGAGCTGTTTCTT.